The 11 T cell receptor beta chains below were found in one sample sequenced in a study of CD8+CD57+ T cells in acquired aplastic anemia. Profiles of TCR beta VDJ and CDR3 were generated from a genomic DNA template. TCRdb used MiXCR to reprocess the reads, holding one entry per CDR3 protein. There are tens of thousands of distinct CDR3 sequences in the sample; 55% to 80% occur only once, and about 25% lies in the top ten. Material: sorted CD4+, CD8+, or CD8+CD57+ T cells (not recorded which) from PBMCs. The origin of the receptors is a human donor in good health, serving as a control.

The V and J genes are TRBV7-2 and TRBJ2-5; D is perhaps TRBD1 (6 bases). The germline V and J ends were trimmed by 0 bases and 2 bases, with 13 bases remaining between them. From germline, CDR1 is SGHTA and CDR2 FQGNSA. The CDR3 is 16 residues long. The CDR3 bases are TGTGCCAGCAGCTTAGCAAACGGCAGGGGTCAAGAGACCCAGTACTTC. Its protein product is CASSLANGRGQETQYF.

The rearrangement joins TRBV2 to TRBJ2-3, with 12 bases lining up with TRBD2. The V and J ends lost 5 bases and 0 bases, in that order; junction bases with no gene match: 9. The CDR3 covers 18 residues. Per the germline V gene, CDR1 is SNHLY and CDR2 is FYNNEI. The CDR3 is CASSHRLAGDRSTDTQYF. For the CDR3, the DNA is TGTGCCAGCAGTCATAGACTAGCGGGGGACCGCAGCACAGATACGCAGTATTTT.

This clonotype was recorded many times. The chain's CDR3 is CASSLGQGVIDTF. The CDR3 region has the DNA TGTGCCAGCAGTTTAGGACAGGGGGTAATTGACACCTTC. The V and J genes are TRBV28 and TRBJ1-2, with TRBD1 identical over 10 bases. CDR1 MDHEN and CDR2 SYDVKM come from the germline V gene. There are 13 residues in the CDR3. V was clipped by 2 bases and J by 12 bases; unmatched bases: 6.

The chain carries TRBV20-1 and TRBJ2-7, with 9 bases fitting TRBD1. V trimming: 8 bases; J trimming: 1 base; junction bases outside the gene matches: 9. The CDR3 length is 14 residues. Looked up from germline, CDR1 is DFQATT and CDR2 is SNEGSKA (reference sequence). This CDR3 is CSYSPGQGSYEQYF. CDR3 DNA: TGCAGTTACTCGCCGGGACAGGGATCCTACGAGCAGTACTTC.

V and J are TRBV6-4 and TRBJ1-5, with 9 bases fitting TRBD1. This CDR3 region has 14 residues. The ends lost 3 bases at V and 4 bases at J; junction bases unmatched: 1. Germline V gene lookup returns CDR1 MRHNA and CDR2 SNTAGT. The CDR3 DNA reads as TGTGCCAGCAGTGAGACAGGGGGAAATCAGCCCCAGCATTTT. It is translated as CASSETGGNQPQHF.

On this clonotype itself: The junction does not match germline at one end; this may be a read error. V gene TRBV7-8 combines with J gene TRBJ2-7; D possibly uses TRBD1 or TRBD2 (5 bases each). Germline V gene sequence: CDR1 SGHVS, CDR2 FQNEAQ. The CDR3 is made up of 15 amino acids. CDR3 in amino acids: CASSWKRGPGYEQYF. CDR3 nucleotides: TGCGCCAGCAGCTGGAAACGGGGCCCGGGCTACGAGCAGTACTTC.

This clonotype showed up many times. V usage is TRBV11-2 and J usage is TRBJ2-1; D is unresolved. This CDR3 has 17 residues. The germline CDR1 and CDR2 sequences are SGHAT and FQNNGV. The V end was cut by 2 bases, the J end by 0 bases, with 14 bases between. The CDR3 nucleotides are TGTGCCAGCAGCTTATCCTTTCTAGTTTCCTCCTACAATGAGCAGTTCTTC. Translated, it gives CASSLSFLVSSYNEQFF.

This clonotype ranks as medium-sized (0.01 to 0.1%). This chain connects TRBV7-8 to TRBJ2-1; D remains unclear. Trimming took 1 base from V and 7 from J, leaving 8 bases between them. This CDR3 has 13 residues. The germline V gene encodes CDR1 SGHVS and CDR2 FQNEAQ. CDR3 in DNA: TGTGCCAGCAGCTTAGAGTACCGAAATGAGCAGTTCTTC. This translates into CASSLEYRNEQFF. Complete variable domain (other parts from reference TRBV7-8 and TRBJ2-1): GAGVSQSPRYKVAKRGQDVALRCDPISGHVSLFWYQQALGQGPEFLTYFQNEAQLDKSGLPSDRFFAERPEGSVSTLKIQRTQQEDSAVYLCASSLEYRNEQFFGPGTRLTVL.

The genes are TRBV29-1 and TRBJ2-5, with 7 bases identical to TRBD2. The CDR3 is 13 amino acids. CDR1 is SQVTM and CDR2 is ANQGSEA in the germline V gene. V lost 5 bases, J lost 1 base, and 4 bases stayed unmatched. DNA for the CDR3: TGCAGCGTTCAAGCGGGAACCCAAGAGACCCAGTACTTC. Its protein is CSVQAGTQETQYF.

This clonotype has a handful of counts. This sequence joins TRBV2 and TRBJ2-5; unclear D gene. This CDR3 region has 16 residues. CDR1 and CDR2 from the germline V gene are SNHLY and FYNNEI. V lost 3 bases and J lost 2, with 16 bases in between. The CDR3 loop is CASSDVISARQETQYF. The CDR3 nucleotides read TGTGCCAGCAGTGATGTGATTTCCGCTCGTCAAGAGACCCAGTACTTC.

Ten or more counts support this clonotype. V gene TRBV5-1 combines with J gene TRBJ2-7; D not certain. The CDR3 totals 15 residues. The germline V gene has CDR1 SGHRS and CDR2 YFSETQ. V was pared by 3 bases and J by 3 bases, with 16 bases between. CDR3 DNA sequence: TGCGCCAGCAGCTCCGCTCCCCAGTCCGACTACGAGCAGTACTTC. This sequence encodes CASSSAPQSDYEQYF.